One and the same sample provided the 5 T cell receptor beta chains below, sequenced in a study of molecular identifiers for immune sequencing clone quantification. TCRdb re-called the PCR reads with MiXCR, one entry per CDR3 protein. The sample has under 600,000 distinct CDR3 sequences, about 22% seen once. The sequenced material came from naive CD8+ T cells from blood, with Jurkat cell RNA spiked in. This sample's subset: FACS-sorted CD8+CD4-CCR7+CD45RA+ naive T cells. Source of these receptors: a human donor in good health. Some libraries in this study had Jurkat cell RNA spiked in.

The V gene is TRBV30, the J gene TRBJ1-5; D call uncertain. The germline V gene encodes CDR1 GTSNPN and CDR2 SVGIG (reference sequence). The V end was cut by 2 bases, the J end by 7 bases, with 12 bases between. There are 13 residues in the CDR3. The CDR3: CAWSTSPRQPQHF. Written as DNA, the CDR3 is TGTGCCTGGAGTACCTCTCCCAGGCAGCCCCAGCATTTT.

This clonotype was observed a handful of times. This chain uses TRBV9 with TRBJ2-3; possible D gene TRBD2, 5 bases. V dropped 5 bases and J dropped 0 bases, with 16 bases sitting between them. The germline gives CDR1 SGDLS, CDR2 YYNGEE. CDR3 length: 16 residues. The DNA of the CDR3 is TGTGCCAGCAGTGCCCCCCCAGCGGAGAGCACAGATACGCAGTATTTT. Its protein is CASSAPPAESTDTQYF.

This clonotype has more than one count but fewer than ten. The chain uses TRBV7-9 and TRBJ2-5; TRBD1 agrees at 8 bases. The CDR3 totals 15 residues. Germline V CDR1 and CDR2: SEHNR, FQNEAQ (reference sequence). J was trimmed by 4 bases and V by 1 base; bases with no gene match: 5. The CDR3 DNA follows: TGTGCCAGCAGCTTAGTTGGACAGGGTTCAGAGACCCAGTACTTC. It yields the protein CASSLVGQGSETQYF.

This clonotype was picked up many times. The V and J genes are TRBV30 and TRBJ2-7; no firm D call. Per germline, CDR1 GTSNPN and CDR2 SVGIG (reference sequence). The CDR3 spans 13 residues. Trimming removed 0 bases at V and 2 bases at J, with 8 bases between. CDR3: CAWSVLGPYEQYF. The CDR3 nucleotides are TGTGCCTGGAGTGTACTTGGACCCTACGAGCAGTACTTC.

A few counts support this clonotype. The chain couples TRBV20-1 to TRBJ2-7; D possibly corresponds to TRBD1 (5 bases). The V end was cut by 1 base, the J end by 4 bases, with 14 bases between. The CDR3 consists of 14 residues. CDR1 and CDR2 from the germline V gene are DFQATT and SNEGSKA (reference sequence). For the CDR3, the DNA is TGCAGTGCTAGAGCACGATATCAGGGTTACGAGCAGTACTTC. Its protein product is CSARARYQGYEQYF.